These 26 T cell receptor beta chains were sequenced from one sample in a study of blood T cell repertoires in COVID-19. Some clones are missing from TCRdb's copy, which holds only in-frame ones; the method was immunoSEQ multiplex PCR. This sample has some 150,000 clones, with approximately 81% found just once. The material sequenced was peripheral blood. Receptors were obtained from a man aged 35 to 55 with acute or convalescent COVID-19.

This sequence joins TRBV4-1 and TRBJ1-6, with 7 bases aligning to TRBD1. Per germline, CDR1 MGHRA and CDR2 YSYEKL. The CDR3 consists of 15 residues. V gave up 1 base and J gave up 7 bases; unmatched junction bases: 4. CDR3 in amino acids: CASSQGRGQNSPLHF. The CDR3 nucleotides read TGCGCCAGCAGCCAAGGGCGGGGACAGAATTCACCCCTCCACTTT.

The rearrangement links TRBV28 to TRBJ2-3; no firm D call. The V gene lost 1 base and the J gene lost 5 bases, with 4 bases spanning the gap. Germline values: CDR1 MDHEN, CDR2 SYDVKM. CDR3 size: 12 residues. The CDR3 reads CASSLFKDTQYF. The CDR3 DNA reads as TGTGCCAGCAGTTTATTTAAAGATACGCAGTATTTT.

The V call is TRBV7-9, the J call TRBJ2-7, with TRBD1 as a possible D gene (6 bases). Deletions cut 5 bases from V and 2 bases from J, with 16 bases between. Germline CDR1 reads SEHNR; CDR2 reads FQNEAQ (reference sequence). The length of the CDR3 is 15 residues. The CDR3 here is CASSQDGTHTYEQYF. CDR3 nucleotide sequence: TGTGCCAGCAGCCAGGACGGGACACATACCTACGAGCAGTACTTC. The whole variable domain, remainder taken from reference TRBV7-9 and TRBJ2-7, is DTGVSQNPRHKITKRGQNVTFRCDPISEHNRLYWYRQTLGQGPEFLTYFQNEAQLEKSRLLSDRFSAERPKGSFSTLEIQRTEQGDSAMYLCASSQDGTHTYEQYFGPGTRLTVT.

The chain carries TRBV19 and TRBJ1-1; D gene uncertain. The V gene lost 3 bases and the J gene lost 3 bases, with 8 bases spanning the gap. Germline CDR1 and CDR2: LNHDA and SQIVND (reference sequence). The length of the CDR3 is 13 residues. CDR3 sequence (DNA): TGTGCCAGTAGTATTCGGGAACACACTGAAGCTTTCTTT. This sequence encodes CASSIREHTEAFF.

The chain combines TRBV7-9 with TRBJ1-1; D is ambiguous. The CDR3 has 14 residues. The ends were cut back, 5 bases at V and 4 bases at J, with 14 bases in the middle. The V gene's germline CDR1 is SEHNR and CDR2 FQNEAQ (reference sequence). As DNA, the CDR3 is TGTGCCAGCAGCCCTTCCGGGGTCCCCACTGAAGCTTTCTTT. It codes for CASSPSGVPTEAFF. The full variable domain, in which reference TRBV7-9 and TRBJ1-1 provide the parts outside the CDR3, is DTGVSQNPRHKITKRGQNVTFRCDPISEHNRLYWYRQTLGQGPEFLTYFQNEAQLEKSRLLSDRFSAERPKGSFSTLEIQRTEQGDSAMYLCASSPSGVPTEAFFGQGTRLTVV.

The DNA for the CDR3 is TGTGCCAGCAGCTTAGCGCCAGGGGAGGGCTACACCTTC. Protein sequence: CASSLAPGEGYTF. The chain couples TRBV7-9 to TRBJ1-2, with a tentative D call TRBD1 (6 bases). CDR1 and CDR2 (germline): SEHNR, FQNEAQ (reference sequence). With 0 bases removed from V and 8 bases from J, the gap between germline ends came to 10 bases. The length of the CDR3 is 13 residues.

This sequence joins TRBV13 and TRBJ1-1; no clear D gene. Between the trimmed V and J ends, which lost 5 bases and 0 bases, there was a span of 10 bases. Germline V gene data show CDR1 as PRHDT and CDR2 as FYEKMQ (reference sequence). The CDR3 is 14 amino acids. The CDR3 reads CASSAGVLNTEAFF. CDR3 coding DNA: TGTGCCAGCAGCGCGGGAGTCTTGAACACTGAAGCTTTCTTT. Full variable domain (rest looked up from reference TRBV13 and TRBJ1-1): AAGVIQSPRHLIKEKRETATLKCYPIPRHDTVYWYQQGPGQDPQFLISFYEKMQSDKGSIPDRFSAQQFSDYHSELNMSSLELGDSALYFCASSAGVLNTEAFFGQGTRLTVV.

V and J are TRBV18 and TRBJ2-1; a weak D match, TRBD2 (5 bases). The CDR3 sequence is 14 residues long. Germline V gives CDR1 KGHSH, CDR2 LQKENI. The V and J ends lost 3 bases and 10 bases respectively, with 16 bases between them. The CDR3, as DNA: TGTGCCAGCTCACCCGGACTTCTCCCCTGGGAGCAGTTCTTC. Amino acids: CASSPGLLPWEQFF.

The chain joins TRBV21-1 to TRBJ2-6; TRBD1 is taken as the D call from the table, unchecked against the DNA. TRBV21-1 is given as a pseudogene. The CDR3 spans 9 residues. The CDR3 region has the DNA TGTGCCAGCCGCGACAGGGGCTCTTTC. This codes for CASRDRGSF.

The CDR3 is CASSPAGNGNTIYF. The DNA of the CDR3 is TGTGCCAGCAGCCCTGCGGGGAATGGAAACACCATATATTTT. The chain links TRBV7-8 to TRBJ1-3; D is uncertain. Trimming stripped 5 bases from V and 3 bases from J, with 11 bases between. The CDR3 runs to 14 residues. Germline values: CDR1 SGHVS, CDR2 FQNEAQ.

The V call is TRBV6-4, the J call TRBJ1-2; D unresolved. The ends were cut back, 0 bases at V and 4 bases at J, with 9 bases in the middle. This CDR3 is built from 14 residues. The germline gives CDR1 MRHNA, CDR2 SNTAGT. The CDR3 DNA reads TGTGCCAGCAGTGACTCCCCCAGTTTCTATGGCTACACCTTC. It encodes CASSDSPSFYGYTF.

In this sample, this clone turned up once. The V gene is TRBV21-1, the J gene TRBJ1-6. TRBV21-1 is a pseudogene. The CDR3 length is 16 residues. This chain's CDR3 is CASSTRPGTYNSPLHF. CDR3 DNA sequence: TGTGCCAGCAGCACCCGACCGGGGACTTATAATTCACCCCTCCACTTT.

The chain employs TRBV11-2 and TRBJ1-5; 8 positions match TRBD1. The CDR3 runs 15 residues. Germline CDR1 SGHAT, CDR2 FQNNGV. The V segment lost 3 bases and the J segment 7 bases; nucleotides outside the gene matches: 8. The CDR3 DNA sequence: TGTGCCAGCAGCTTTTCGGGGACAGGAGGGCAGCCCCAGCATTTT. Translation gives CASSFSGTGGQPQHF.

The chain carries TRBV28 and TRBJ1-3; 11 positions agree with TRBD1. V lost 5 bases, J lost 3 bases, and 3 bases stayed unmatched. The CDR3 covers 15 residues. CDR1 and CDR2 (germline): MDHEN, SYDVKM. CDR3 nucleotide sequence: TGTGCCAGCAGTCCGGACAGGGGGCTTGGAAACACCATATATTTT. Its translation is CASSPDRGLGNTIYF.

The V gene is TRBV6-2 or TRBV6-3, the J gene TRBJ2-5; D possibly corresponds to TRBD1 (6 bases). Germline assignment: CDR1 MNHEY and CDR2 SVGEGT. The CDR3 sequence is 14 residues long. Trimming took 4 bases from V and 3 from J, leaving 12 bases between them. Here the CDR3 reads CASSSQGSKETQYF. The CDR3 nucleotides read TGTGCCAGCAGTTCTCAGGGGTCCAAAGAGACCCAGTACTTC.

V and J are TRBV5-6 and TRBJ2-7; D is possibly TRBD2 (6 bases). There are 14 residues in the CDR3. With 4 bases removed from V and 2 bases from J, the gap between germline ends came to 13 bases. CDR1 SGHDT and CDR2 YYEEEE come from the germline V gene. The CDR3 DNA reads TGTGCCAGCAGCCAGTCTAGCGAGGCCTACGAGCAGTACTTC. Translation: CASSQSSEAYEQYF.

The chain has TRBV3-1 (or the pseudogene TRBV3-2) and TRBJ1-6; D call uncertain. CDR3 length: 16 amino acids. The V gene lost 1 base and the J gene lost 8 bases, with 15 bases spanning the gap. Germline assignment: CDR1 LGHDT and CDR2 YNNKEL (reference sequence). The CDR3 DNA reads TGTGCCAGCAGCCAAGCCCCGGGAGGAGTTGATTCACCCCTCCACTTT. It yields the protein CASSQAPGGVDSPLHF.

The rearrangement links TRBV7-2 to TRBJ2-3, with D possibly matching TRBD1 (6 bases). V was shortened by 4 bases and J by 0 bases, with 14 bases between the two germline ends. The germline CDR1 and CDR2 sequences are SGHTA and FQGNSA. The CDR3 totals 16 residues. CDR3 sequence: CASSWVGTTSTDTQYF. The CDR3, as DNA: TGTGCCAGCAGCTGGGTGGGGACAACGAGCACAGATACGCAGTATTTT. Combining the CDR3 with reference TRBV7-2 and TRBJ2-3 gives the whole variable domain GAGVSQSPSNKVTEKGKDVELRCDPISGHTALYWYRQSLGQGLEFLIYFQGNSAPDKSGLPSDRFSAERTGGSVSTLTIQRTQQEDSAVYLCASSWVGTTSTDTQYFGPGTRLTVL.

This chain joins TRBV5-1 and TRBJ2-2, with D perhaps TRBD1 (5 bases). The length of the CDR3 is 15 residues. Germline V gene sequence: CDR1 SGHRS, CDR2 YFSETQ. The germline V and J ends were trimmed by 5 bases and 1 base, with 12 bases remaining between them. The CDR3 sequence is CASRVNRGNTGELFF. CDR3 sequence (DNA): TGCGCCAGCAGGGTTAATAGGGGGAACACCGGGGAGCTGTTTTTT.

This chain connects TRBV30 to TRBJ1-6; perhaps TRBD1 as D (5 bases). Trimming stripped 1 base from V and 4 bases from J, with 5 bases between. The germline V gene encodes CDR1 GTSNPN and CDR2 SVGIG (reference sequence). The CDR3 is 13 amino acids. CDR3 residues: CAWSDRYNSPLHF. The CDR3, as DNA: TGTGCCTGGAGTGACAGGTATAATTCACCCCTCCACTTT.

V gene TRBV25-1 combines with J gene TRBJ2-3, with 9 bases matching TRBD1. CDR1 is MGHDK and CDR2 is SYGVNS in the germline V gene. The CDR3 contains 14 residues. J gave up 4 bases and V 9 bases, and 8 bases lay outside the gene matches. The CDR3 DNA sequence: TGTGCCAGTCGTCCGGGACAGGGCCCAGATACGCAGTATTTT. It encodes CASRPGQGPDTQYF.

The rearrangement links TRBV6-5 to TRBJ2-1; 9 nucleotides align to TRBD1. CDR3 length equals 15 residues. The trim removed 0 bases at V and 7 bases at J, leaving 4 bases unmatched. Germline CDR1 and CDR2: MNHEY and SVGAGI. The CDR3 region has the DNA TGTGCCAGCAGTTACTCGGGACAGGGAACGAATGAGCAGTTCTTC. Amino acids: CASSYSGQGTNEQFF.

This clone turned up a few times. The chain has TRBV7-9 and TRBJ2-5; 9 nucleotides match TRBD2. CDR3 size: 13 residues. CDR1 SEHNR and CDR2 FQNEAQ come from the germline V gene (reference sequence). The ends lost 8 bases at V and 5 bases at J; junction bases unmatched: 6. CDR3 coding DNA: TGTGCCAGCCAAGCGGGGGGAATGGAGACCCAGTACTTC. Translated: CASQAGGMETQYF.

This clone was found once. The chain recombines TRBV29-1 with TRBJ2-4; a weak D match, TRBD1 (6 bases). V lost 6 bases and J lost 4, with 13 bases in between. CDR1 is SQVTM and CDR2 is ANQGSEA in the germline V gene. The CDR3 is 13 residues long. DNA of the CDR3: TGCAGCGTCGGGGATACAGGGAAAAACATTCAGTACTTC. Translation gives CSVGDTGKNIQYF.

The chain has TRBV7-3 and TRBJ1-1; 8 bases line up with TRBD1. CDR3 length equals 16 residues. V trimming: 1 base; J trimming: 4 bases; junction bases outside the gene matches: 8. Per the germline V gene, CDR1 is SGHTA and CDR2 is FQGTGA. The CDR3 loop is CASSLNPGGLSTEAFF. CDR3 in DNA: TGTGCCAGCAGCTTAAATCCAGGGGGCCTGAGCACTGAAGCTTTCTTT.

The chain carries TRBV5-1 and TRBJ1-5, with D maybe TRBD1 (5 bases). Germline-derived CDR1 and CDR2 are SGHRS and YFSETQ. Trimming took off 0 bases at V and 5 bases at J, with 6 bases between the two ends. The CDR3 length is 13 residues. The DNA for the CDR3 is TGCGCCAGCAGCTTGGTAGGGGATCAGCCCCAGCATTTT. This gives the protein CASSLVGDQPQHF.